One sample yielded the 2 T cell receptor beta chains listed below, sequenced in a study of T cell changes during pregnancy in multiple sclerosis. Assay: immunoSEQ multiplex PCR; the TCRdb copy retains only in-frame clones and omits some. This table holds 35,000 or so clones, approximately 90% found once. The sample here was CD4+ T cells from peripheral blood mononuclear cells, taken in the first trimester of pregnancy. These receptors were taken from a female donor with multiple sclerosis, enrolled in a pregnancy study.

The V gene is TRBV5-1, the J gene TRBJ1-6; 9 positions match TRBD1. CDR3 length equals 15 residues. After removal of 3 bases from V and 9 bases from J, the junction contained 7 bases not matched to a gene. Germline CDR1 reads SGHRS; CDR2 reads YFSETQ. CDR3 protein: CASSWGDRVGSPLHF. The CDR3 DNA sequence: TGCGCCAGCAGCTGGGGGGACAGGGTGGGTTCACCCCTCCACTTT.

This clone has only one observation. The rearrangement uses TRBV15 and TRBJ2-3; D is possibly TRBD1 (5 bases). Per the germline V gene, CDR1 is LNHNV and CDR2 is YYDKDF (reference sequence). The CDR3 runs 14 residues. Trimming took off 3 bases at V and 5 bases at J, with 12 bases between the two ends. The DNA of the CDR3 is TGTGCCACCAGCAGGATTTTAGGGGTAGATACGCAGTATTTT. This gives the protein CATSRILGVDTQYF.